A selection of T cell receptor beta chains follows, all from one sample in a study of OX40 agonist ivuxolimab in advanced cancers. Repertoires were generated with immunoSEQ multiplex PCR, while TCRdb's copy carries only in-frame clones and drops some. The sample contains about 65,000 clones, roughly 87% of which appear only once. The sample in question was CD4+ or CD8+ T cells sorted from blood, obtained in a trial of the OX40 agonist ivuxolimab. These receptors all stem from an adult with an advanced solid tumor such as melanoma, head and neck, liver or kidney cancer. CDR3s include the opening cysteine and the closing phenylalanine or tryptophan. The D gene is left open where the match is weak. Some rows have no size entry. The others give once, few or many, or a class for an expanded clone.

j_call: TRBJ2-7
d_call: -
clone_size: -
cdr3_length: 14
v_call: TRBV6-1
cdr3_aa: CASSTGDRDYEQYF
cdr3_nt: TGTGCCAGCTCCACGGGGGACAGAGACTACGAGCAGTACTTC

j_call: TRBJ1-1
d_call: TRBD1
clone_size: -
cdr3_length: 15
v_call: TRBV28
cdr3_aa: CASSGGQGRVAEAFF
cdr3_nt: TGTGCCAGCAGTGGAGGACAGGGGCGGGTCGCTGAAGCTTTCTTT

j_call: TRBJ2-1
d_call: -
clone_size: -
cdr3_length: 11
v_call: TRBV20-1
cdr3_aa: CSASRAGEQFF
cdr3_nt: TGCAGTGCTAGTAGGGCCGGTGAGCAGTTCTTC

j_call: TRBJ1-3
d_call: -
clone_size: once
cdr3_length: 12
v_call: TRBV25-1
cdr3_aa: CASGGDRHTIYF
cdr3_nt: TGTGCCAGCGGAGGTGACAGGCACACCATATATTTT

j_call: TRBJ2-3
d_call: -
clone_size: -
cdr3_length: 16
v_call: TRBV7-9
cdr3_aa: CASSLRWSRVSDTQYF
cdr3_nt: TGTGCCAGCAGCTTAAGATGGAGCAGGGTTTCAGATACGCAGTATTTT

j_call: TRBJ2-1
d_call: -
clone_size: -
cdr3_length: 16
v_call: TRBV2
cdr3_aa: CASITRGPSSYNEQFF
cdr3_nt: TGTGCCAGCATCACGCGGGGGCCGAGCTCCTACAATGAGCAGTTCTTC

j_call: TRBJ2-3
d_call: -
clone_size: -
cdr3_length: 14
v_call: TRBV6-1
cdr3_aa: CASSDGLFTDTQYF
cdr3_nt: TGTGCCAGCAGTGACGGGCTTTTCACAGATACGCAGTATTTT

j_call: TRBJ1-5
d_call: -
clone_size: -
cdr3_length: 16
v_call: TRBV21-1
cdr3_aa: CASSKAAGFDDQPQHF
cdr3_nt: TGTGCCAGCAGCAAAGCGGCGGGGTTTGATGATCAGCCCCAGCATTTT

j_call: TRBJ1-2
d_call: -
clone_size: once
cdr3_length: 12
v_call: TRBV5-6
cdr3_aa: CASSSGDYGYTF
cdr3_nt: TGTGCCAGCAGCTCGGGGGACTATGGCTACACCTTC

j_call: TRBJ1-3
d_call: TRBD1
clone_size: -
cdr3_length: 15
v_call: TRBV6-5
cdr3_aa: CASSSSGTGGNTIYF
cdr3_nt: TGTGCCAGCAGTTCTTCCGGGACAGGGGGTAACACCATATATTTT

j_call: TRBJ2-3
d_call: -
clone_size: -
cdr3_length: 14
v_call: TRBV5-6
cdr3_aa: CASSLWGSTDTQYF
cdr3_nt: TGTGCCAGCAGCTTATGGGGAAGCACAGATACGCAGTATTTT

j_call: TRBJ2-7
d_call: -
clone_size: -
cdr3_length: 15
v_call: TRBV6-6
cdr3_aa: CASSYAATSSYEQYF
cdr3_nt: TGTGCCAGCAGTTACGCGGCAACTAGCTCCTACGAGCAGTACTTC

j_call: TRBJ1-2
d_call: TRBD1
clone_size: -
cdr3_length: 15
v_call: TRBV5-6
cdr3_aa: CASSYRDRGGYGYTF
cdr3_nt: TGTGCCAGCAGCTACCGGGACAGGGGAGGGTATGGCTACACCTTC

j_call: TRBJ1-5
d_call: -
clone_size: -
cdr3_length: 14
v_call: TRBV7-2
cdr3_aa: CASSRGDSNQPQHF
cdr3_nt: TGTGCCAGCAGCAGGGGGGATAGCAATCAGCCCCAGCATTTT

j_call: TRBJ2-1
d_call: TRBD2
clone_size: -
cdr3_length: 12
v_call: TRBV10-2
cdr3_aa: CASWGGGNEQFF
cdr3_nt: TGCGCCAGCTGGGGGGGAGGCAATGAGCAGTTCTTC

j_call: TRBJ2-5
d_call: -
clone_size: once
cdr3_length: 15
v_call: TRBV5-1
cdr3_aa: CASTPLGRRVETQYF
cdr3_nt: TGCGCCAGCACTCCCCTTGGGAGGCGGGTGGAGACCCAGTACTTC

j_call: TRBJ2-5
d_call: TRBD2
clone_size: -
cdr3_length: 16
v_call: TRBV11-2
cdr3_aa: CASTRSRGGGGETQYF
cdr3_nt: TGTGCCAGCACCCGAAGTCGGGGGGGCGGGGGAGAGACCCAGTACTTC

j_call: TRBJ2-1
d_call: -
clone_size: -
cdr3_length: 14
v_call: TRBV5-6
cdr3_aa: CASSLPGINNEQFF
cdr3_nt: TGTGCCAGCAGCTTGCCGGGAATTAACAATGAGCAGTTCTTC

j_call: TRBJ2-2
d_call: -
clone_size: -
cdr3_length: 13
v_call: TRBV7-6
cdr3_aa: CASSWRGDGELFF
cdr3_nt: TGTGCCAGCAGCTGGAGAGGGGACGGGGAGCTGTTTTTT

j_call: TRBJ2-7
d_call: TRBD1
clone_size: -
cdr3_length: 15
v_call: TRBV5-1
cdr3_aa: CASSFGSRGWYEQYF
cdr3_nt: TGCGCCAGCAGCTTTGGCAGCAGGGGGTGGTACGAGCAGTACTTC

j_call: TRBJ2-5
d_call: TRBD1
clone_size: -
cdr3_length: 15
v_call: TRBV5-4
cdr3_aa: CASSLQGAGVETQYF
cdr3_nt: TGTGCCAGCAGCTTGCAGGGGGCGGGTGTGGAGACCCAGTACTTC

j_call: TRBJ1-2
d_call: TRBD1
clone_size: -
cdr3_length: 14
v_call: TRBV6-5
cdr3_aa: CASSYSGTGDIVTF
cdr3_nt: TGTGCCAGCAGTTACTCGGGGACAGGGGATATAGTCACCTTC

j_call: TRBJ1-4
d_call: TRBD1
clone_size: -
cdr3_length: 15
v_call: TRBV5-1
cdr3_aa: CASSSRQGANEKLFF
cdr3_nt: TGCGCCAGCAGCTCTCGACAGGGGGCTAATGAAAAACTGTTTTTT

j_call: TRBJ2-7
d_call: -
clone_size: -
cdr3_length: 14
v_call: TRBV6-1
cdr3_aa: CASKEGHSTYEQYF
cdr3_nt: TGTGCCAGCAAGGAGGGACATTCGACCTACGAGCAGTACTTC

j_call: TRBJ1-2
d_call: -
clone_size: -
cdr3_length: 14
v_call: TRBV5-1
cdr3_aa: CASSLEGSLYGYTF
cdr3_nt: TGCGCCAGCAGCTTGGAGGGGTCTCTCTATGGCTACACCTTC

j_call: TRBJ2-5
d_call: -
clone_size: -
cdr3_length: 14
v_call: TRBV5-1
cdr3_aa: CASSLRGPQETQYF
cdr3_nt: TGCGCCAGCAGCTTGAGGGGCCCTCAAGAGACCCAGTACTTC

j_call: TRBJ1-5
d_call: -
clone_size: -
cdr3_length: 14
v_call: TRBV6-1
cdr3_aa: CASSGGQSSQPQHF
cdr3_nt: TGTGCCAGCAGTGGGGGACAATCAAGTCAGCCCCAGCATTTT

j_call: TRBJ1-5
d_call: -
clone_size: few
cdr3_length: 12
v_call: TRBV7-9
cdr3_aa: CASGRVDQPQHF
cdr3_nt: TGTGCCAGTGGTCGGGTTGATCAGCCCCAGCATTTT

j_call: TRBJ1-1
d_call: -
clone_size: -
cdr3_length: 16
v_call: TRBV5-4
cdr3_aa: CASSLGGRPQNTEAFF
cdr3_nt: TGTGCCAGCAGCTTGGGCGGACGACCCCAAAACACTGAAGCTTTCTTT

j_call: TRBJ1-1
d_call: -
clone_size: -
cdr3_length: 15
v_call: TRBV9
cdr3_aa: CASSVAGGSQLEAFF
cdr3_nt: TGTGCCAGCAGCGTAGCTGGTGGGAGTCAGCTCGAAGCTTTCTTT

j_call: TRBJ2-3
d_call: TRBD2
clone_size: -
cdr3_length: 17
v_call: TRBV4-1
cdr3_aa: CASSLTSGGFLPDTQYF
cdr3_nt: TGCGCCAGCAGTCTGACTAGCGGGGGTTTCCTCCCGGATACGCAGTATTTT

j_call: TRBJ2-5
d_call: TRBD2
clone_size: -
cdr3_length: 14
v_call: TRBV5-1
cdr3_aa: CASSLGTSGETQYF
cdr3_nt: TGCGCCAGCAGCCTAGGGACTAGCGGGGAGACCCAGTACTTC

j_call: TRBJ2-5
d_call: -
clone_size: -
cdr3_length: 13
v_call: TRBV5-4
cdr3_aa: CATKRQLGETQYF
cdr3_nt: TGTGCCACCAAACGGCAGCTTGGGGAGACCCAGTACTTC

j_call: TRBJ2-2
d_call: -
clone_size: -
cdr3_length: 15
v_call: TRBV5-4
cdr3_aa: CASSDRLAGTGELFF
cdr3_nt: TGTGCCAGCAGCGACAGGTTAGCAGGCACCGGGGAGCTGTTTTTT

j_call: TRBJ1-1
d_call: -
clone_size: -
cdr3_length: 13
v_call: TRBV5-6
cdr3_aa: CASSTMEPAEAFF
cdr3_nt: TGTGCCAGCAGCACTATGGAGCCGGCCGAAGCTTTCTTT

j_call: TRBJ2-7
d_call: -
clone_size: -
cdr3_length: 14
v_call: TRBV5-4
cdr3_aa: CASSVDGTPYEQYF
cdr3_nt: TGTGCCAGCAGCGTTGACGGTACACCCTACGAGCAGTACTTC

j_call: TRBJ2-1
d_call: TRBD2
clone_size: -
cdr3_length: 17
v_call: TRBV6-4
cdr3_aa: CASSDYGTSRAYNEQFF
cdr3_nt: TGTGCCAGCAGTGACTACGGGACTAGCAGAGCCTACAATGAGCAGTTCTTC

j_call: TRBJ1-4
d_call: -
clone_size: few
cdr3_length: 13
v_call: TRBV19
cdr3_aa: CASSIPRDEKLFF
cdr3_nt: TGTGCCAGTAGTATCCCTAGGGATGAAAAACTGTTTTTT

j_call: TRBJ1-2
d_call: TRBD1
clone_size: -
cdr3_length: 13
v_call: TRBV7-2
cdr3_aa: CASSLTGFYGYTF
cdr3_nt: TGTGCCAGCAGCTTGACAGGGTTCTATGGCTACACCTTC

j_call: TRBJ2-1
d_call: TRBD2
clone_size: -
cdr3_length: 15
v_call: TRBV7-9
cdr3_aa: CASSLFSGGAIEQFF
cdr3_nt: TGTGCCAGCAGCTTATTTAGCGGGGGGGCCATTGAGCAGTTCTTC

j_call: TRBJ2-3
d_call: TRBD2
clone_size: -
cdr3_length: 14
v_call: TRBV7-2
cdr3_aa: CASSLGGGKDTQYF
cdr3_nt: TGTGCCAGCAGCTTAGGGGGGGGTAAGGATACGCAGTATTTT

j_call: TRBJ2-1
d_call: TRBD1
clone_size: once
cdr3_length: 20
v_call: TRBV14
cdr3_aa: CASSQVFRQGAPSSYNEQFF
cdr3_nt: TGTGCCAGCAGCCAAGTATTCAGACAGGGGGCCCCGAGCTCCTACAATGAGCAGTTCTTC

j_call: TRBJ1-1
d_call: -
clone_size: -
cdr3_length: 14
v_call: TRBV6-6
cdr3_aa: CASSSSQKNTEAFF
cdr3_nt: TGTGCCAGCAGTTCGTCACAGAAGAACACTGAAGCTTTCTTT

j_call: TRBJ2-3
d_call: -
clone_size: -
cdr3_length: 16
v_call: TRBV6-5
cdr3_aa: CASSYFGVAKDDTQYF
cdr3_nt: TGTGCCAGCAGCTACTTTGGGGTCGCGAAAGATGATACGCAGTATTTT

j_call: TRBJ2-3
d_call: TRBD1
clone_size: -
cdr3_length: 14
v_call: TRBV6-6
cdr3_aa: CASSPSGGTDTQYF
cdr3_nt: TGTGCCAGCAGTCCCTCAGGGGGAACAGATACGCAGTATTTT

j_call: TRBJ1-4
d_call: -
clone_size: few
cdr3_length: 15
v_call: TRBV5-6
cdr3_aa: CASSSDGQSNEKLFF
cdr3_nt: TGTGCCAGCAGCTCAGATGGACAGTCCAATGAAAAACTGTTTTTT

j_call: TRBJ1-2
d_call: -
clone_size: -
cdr3_length: 12
v_call: TRBV7-2
cdr3_aa: CASSLGVLGYTF
cdr3_nt: TGTGCCAGCAGCTTAGGCGTTTTAGGCTACACCTTC

j_call: TRBJ1-4
d_call: TRBD1
clone_size: -
cdr3_length: 15
v_call: TRBV9
cdr3_aa: CASSRTTGEAEKLFF
cdr3_nt: TGTGCCAGCAGCAGGACGACAGGGGAGGCTGAAAAACTGTTTTTT

j_call: TRBJ1-6
d_call: -
clone_size: -
cdr3_length: 13
v_call: TRBV4-3
cdr3_aa: CASSLGPNSPLHF
cdr3_nt: TGCGCCAGCAGCCTTGGGCCCAATTCACCCCTCCACTTT

j_call: TRBJ1-2
d_call: -
clone_size: -
cdr3_length: 12
v_call: TRBV7-9
cdr3_aa: CASSLALEGYTF
cdr3_nt: TGTGCCAGCAGCTTAGCTTTGGAGGGCTACACCTTC

j_call: TRBJ2-2
d_call: TRBD1
clone_size: -
cdr3_length: 17
v_call: TRBV4-1
cdr3_aa: CASSQDLDRANTGELFF
cdr3_nt: TGCGCCAGCAGCCAAGATTTGGACAGGGCGAACACCGGGGAGCTGTTTTTT

j_call: TRBJ1-1
d_call: TRBD1
clone_size: -
cdr3_length: 16
v_call: TRBV11-2
cdr3_aa: CASSTRTGPRNTEAFF
cdr3_nt: TGTGCCAGCAGCACCCGGACAGGGCCGAGGAACACTGAAGCTTTCTTT

j_call: TRBJ2-7
d_call: TRBD2
clone_size: -
cdr3_length: 13
v_call: TRBV19
cdr3_aa: CASSRRGVYEQYF
cdr3_nt: TGTGCCAGTAGCCGGCGGGGGGTCTACGAGCAGTACTTC

j_call: TRBJ2-7
d_call: -
clone_size: -
cdr3_length: 13
v_call: TRBV27
cdr3_aa: CASRADRLYEQYF
cdr3_nt: TGTGCCAGCAGAGCGGACCGACTCTACGAGCAGTACTTC

j_call: TRBJ1-4
d_call: TRBD1
clone_size: -
cdr3_length: 15
v_call: TRBV25-1
cdr3_aa: CASSGTTGAGEKLFF
cdr3_nt: TGTGCCAGCAGTGGGACGACAGGGGCGGGTGAAAAACTGTTTTTT